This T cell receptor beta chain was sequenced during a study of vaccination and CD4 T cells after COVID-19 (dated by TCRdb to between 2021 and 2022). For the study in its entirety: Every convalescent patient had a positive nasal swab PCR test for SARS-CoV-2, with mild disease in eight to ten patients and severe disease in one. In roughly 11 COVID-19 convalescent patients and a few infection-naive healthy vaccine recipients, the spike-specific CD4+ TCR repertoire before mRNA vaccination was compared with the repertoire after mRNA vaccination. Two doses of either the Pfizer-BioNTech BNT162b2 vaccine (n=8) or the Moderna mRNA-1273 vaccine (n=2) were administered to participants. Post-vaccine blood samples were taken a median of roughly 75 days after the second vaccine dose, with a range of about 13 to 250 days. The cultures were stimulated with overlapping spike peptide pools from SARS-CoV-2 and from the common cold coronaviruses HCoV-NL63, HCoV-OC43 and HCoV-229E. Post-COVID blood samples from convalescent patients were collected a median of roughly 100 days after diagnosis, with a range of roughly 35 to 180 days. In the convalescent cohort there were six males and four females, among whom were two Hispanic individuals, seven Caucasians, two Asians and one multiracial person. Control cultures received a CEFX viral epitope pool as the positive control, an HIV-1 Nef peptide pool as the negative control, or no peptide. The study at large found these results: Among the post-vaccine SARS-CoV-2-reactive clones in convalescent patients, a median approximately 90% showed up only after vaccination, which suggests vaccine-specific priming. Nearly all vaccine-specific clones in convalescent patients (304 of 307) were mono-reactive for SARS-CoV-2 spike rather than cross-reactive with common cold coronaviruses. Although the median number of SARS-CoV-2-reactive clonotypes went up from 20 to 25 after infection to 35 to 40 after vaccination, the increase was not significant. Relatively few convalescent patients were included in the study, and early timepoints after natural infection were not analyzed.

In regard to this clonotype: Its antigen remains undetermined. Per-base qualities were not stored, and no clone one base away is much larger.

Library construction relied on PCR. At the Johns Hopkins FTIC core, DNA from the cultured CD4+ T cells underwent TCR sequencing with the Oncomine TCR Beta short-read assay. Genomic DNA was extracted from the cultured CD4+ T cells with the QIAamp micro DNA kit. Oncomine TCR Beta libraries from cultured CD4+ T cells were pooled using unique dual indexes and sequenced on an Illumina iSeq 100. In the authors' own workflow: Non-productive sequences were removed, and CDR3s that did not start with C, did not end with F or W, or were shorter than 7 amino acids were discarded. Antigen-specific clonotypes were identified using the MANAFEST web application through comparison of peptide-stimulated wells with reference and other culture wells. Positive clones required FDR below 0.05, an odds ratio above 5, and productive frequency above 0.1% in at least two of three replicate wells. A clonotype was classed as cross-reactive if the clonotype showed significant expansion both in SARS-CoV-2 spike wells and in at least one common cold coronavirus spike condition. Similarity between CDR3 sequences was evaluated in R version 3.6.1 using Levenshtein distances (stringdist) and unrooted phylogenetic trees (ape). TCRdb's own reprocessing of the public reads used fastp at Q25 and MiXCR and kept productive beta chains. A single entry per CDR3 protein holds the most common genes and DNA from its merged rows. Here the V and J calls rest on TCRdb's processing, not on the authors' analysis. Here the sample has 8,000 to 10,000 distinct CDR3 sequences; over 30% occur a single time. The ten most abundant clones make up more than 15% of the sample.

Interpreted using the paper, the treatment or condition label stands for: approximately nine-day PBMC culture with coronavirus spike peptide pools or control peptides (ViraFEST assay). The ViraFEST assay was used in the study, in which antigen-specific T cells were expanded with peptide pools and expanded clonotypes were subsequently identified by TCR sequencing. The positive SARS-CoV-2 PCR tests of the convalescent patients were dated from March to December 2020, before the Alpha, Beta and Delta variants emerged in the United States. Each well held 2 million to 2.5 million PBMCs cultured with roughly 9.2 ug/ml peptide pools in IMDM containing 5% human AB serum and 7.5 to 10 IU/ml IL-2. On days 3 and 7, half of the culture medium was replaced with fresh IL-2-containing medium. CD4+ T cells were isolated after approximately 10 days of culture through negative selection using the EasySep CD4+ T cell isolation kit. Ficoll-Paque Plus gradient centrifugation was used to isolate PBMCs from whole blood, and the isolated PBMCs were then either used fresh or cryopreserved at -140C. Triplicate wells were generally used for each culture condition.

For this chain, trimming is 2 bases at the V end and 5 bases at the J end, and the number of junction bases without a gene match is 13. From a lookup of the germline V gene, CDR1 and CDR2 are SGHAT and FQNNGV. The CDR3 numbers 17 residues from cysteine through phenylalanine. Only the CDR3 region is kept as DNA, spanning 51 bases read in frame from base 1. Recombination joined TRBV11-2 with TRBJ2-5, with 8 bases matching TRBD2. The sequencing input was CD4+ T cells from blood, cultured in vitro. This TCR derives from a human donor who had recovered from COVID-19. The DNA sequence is TGTGCCAGCAGCTTAAGCGAGAACCGGGGGGGCTTTGAGACCCAGTACTTC. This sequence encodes CASSLSENRGGFETQYF.